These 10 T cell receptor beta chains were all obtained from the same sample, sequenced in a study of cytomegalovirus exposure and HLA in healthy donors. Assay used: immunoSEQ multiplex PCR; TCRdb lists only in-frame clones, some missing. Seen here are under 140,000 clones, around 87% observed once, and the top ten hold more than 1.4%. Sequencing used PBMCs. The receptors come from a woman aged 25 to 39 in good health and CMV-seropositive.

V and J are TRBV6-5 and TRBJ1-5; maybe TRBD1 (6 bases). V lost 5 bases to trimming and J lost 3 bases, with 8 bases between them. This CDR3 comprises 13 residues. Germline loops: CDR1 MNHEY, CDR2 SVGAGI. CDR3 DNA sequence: TGTGCCAGCAGTCGGGACACCAATCAGCCCCAGCATTTT. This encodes CASSRDTNQPQHF.

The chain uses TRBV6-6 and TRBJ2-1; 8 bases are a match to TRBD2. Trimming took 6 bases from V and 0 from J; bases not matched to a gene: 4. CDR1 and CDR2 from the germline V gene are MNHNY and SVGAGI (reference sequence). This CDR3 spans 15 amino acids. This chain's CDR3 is CASRSSGSSYNEQFF. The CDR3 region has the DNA TGTGCCAGCAGGTCGAGCGGGAGCTCCTACAATGAGCAGTTCTTC.

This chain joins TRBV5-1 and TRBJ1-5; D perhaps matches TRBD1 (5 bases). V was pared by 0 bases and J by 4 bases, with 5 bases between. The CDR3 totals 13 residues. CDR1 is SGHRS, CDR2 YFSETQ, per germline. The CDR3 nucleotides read TGCGCCAGCAGCTTGGCAGGGAATCAGCCCCAGCATTTT. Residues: CASSLAGNQPQHF.

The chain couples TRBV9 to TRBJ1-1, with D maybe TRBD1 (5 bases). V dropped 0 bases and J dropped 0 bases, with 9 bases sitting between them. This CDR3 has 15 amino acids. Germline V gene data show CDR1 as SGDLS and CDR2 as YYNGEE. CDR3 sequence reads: CASSVVDRMNTEAFF. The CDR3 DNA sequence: TGTGCCAGCAGCGTAGTTGACAGAATGAACACTGAAGCTTTCTTT. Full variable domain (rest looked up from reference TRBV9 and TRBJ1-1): DSGVTQTPKHLITATGQRVTLRCSPRSGDLSVYWYQQSLDQGLQFLIQYYNGEERAKGNILERFSAQQFPDLHSELNLSSLELGDSALYFCASSVVDRMNTEAFFGQGTRLTVV.

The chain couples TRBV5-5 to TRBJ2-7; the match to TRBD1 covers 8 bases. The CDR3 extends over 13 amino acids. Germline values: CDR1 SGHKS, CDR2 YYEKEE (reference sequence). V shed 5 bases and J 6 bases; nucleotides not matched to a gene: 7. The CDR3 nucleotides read TGTGCCAGCAGGTCGGCAGGGGGCCTCGAGCAGTACTTC. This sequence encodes CASRSAGGLEQYF.

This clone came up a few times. CDR3 region: CASSSRTSGRAYEQYF. As DNA, the CDR3 is TGTGCCAGCAGTTCCCGGACTAGCGGGAGGGCCTACGAGCAGTACTTC. The chain links TRBV28 to TRBJ2-7, with 15 positions matching TRBD2. Germline CDR1 MDHEN, CDR2 SYDVKM. The CDR3 covers 16 residues. Unmatched junction bases numbered 3, after V lost 4 bases and J lost 2 bases.

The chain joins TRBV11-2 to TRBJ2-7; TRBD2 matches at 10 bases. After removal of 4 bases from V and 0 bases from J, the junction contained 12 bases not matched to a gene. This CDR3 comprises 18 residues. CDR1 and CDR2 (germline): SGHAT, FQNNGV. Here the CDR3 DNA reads TGTGCCAGCAGCTACACCATAGCGGGAGGCTACAGCTCCTACGAGCAGTACTTC. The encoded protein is CASSYTIAGGYSSYEQYF.

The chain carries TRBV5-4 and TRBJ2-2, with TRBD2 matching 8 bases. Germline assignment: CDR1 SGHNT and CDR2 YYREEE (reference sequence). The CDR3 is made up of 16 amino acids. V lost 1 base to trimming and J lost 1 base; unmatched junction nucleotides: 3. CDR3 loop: CASSLSAGGNTGELFF. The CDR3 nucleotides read TGTGCCAGCAGCTTGTCTGCGGGGGGGAACACCGGGGAGCTGTTTTTT. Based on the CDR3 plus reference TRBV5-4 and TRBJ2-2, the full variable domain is ETGVTQSPTHLIKTRGQQVTLRCSSQSGHNTVSWYQQALGQGPQFIFQYYREEENGRGNFPPRFSGLQFPNYSSELNVNALELDDSALYLCASSLSAGGNTGELFFGEGSRLTVL.

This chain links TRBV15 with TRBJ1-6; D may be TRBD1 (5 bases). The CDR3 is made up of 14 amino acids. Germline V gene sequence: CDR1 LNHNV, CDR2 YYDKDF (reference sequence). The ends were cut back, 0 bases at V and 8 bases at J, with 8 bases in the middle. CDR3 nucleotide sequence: TGTGCCACCAGCAGAGATGACAGCCATTCACCCCTCCACTTT. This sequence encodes CATSRDDSHSPLHF.

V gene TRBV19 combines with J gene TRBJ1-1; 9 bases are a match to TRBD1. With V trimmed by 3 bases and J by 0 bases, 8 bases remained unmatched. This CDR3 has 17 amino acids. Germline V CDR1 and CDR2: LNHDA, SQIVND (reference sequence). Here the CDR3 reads CASSIGTGRGMNTEAFF. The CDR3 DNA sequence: TGTGCCAGTAGTATCGGGACAGGGAGAGGGATGAACACTGAAGCTTTCTTT.